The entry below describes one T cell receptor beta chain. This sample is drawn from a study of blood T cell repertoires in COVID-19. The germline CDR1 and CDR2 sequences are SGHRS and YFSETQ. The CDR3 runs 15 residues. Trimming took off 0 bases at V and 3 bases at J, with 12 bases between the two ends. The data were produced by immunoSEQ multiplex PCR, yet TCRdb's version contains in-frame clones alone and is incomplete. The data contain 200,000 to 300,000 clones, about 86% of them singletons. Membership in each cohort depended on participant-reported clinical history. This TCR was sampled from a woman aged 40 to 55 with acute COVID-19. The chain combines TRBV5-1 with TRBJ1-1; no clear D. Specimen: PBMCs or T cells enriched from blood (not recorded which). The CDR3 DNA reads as TGCGCCAGCAGCTTGGTGGGCAGCGGAGACACTGAAGCTTTCTTT. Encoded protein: CASSLVGSGDTEAFF.